The rows below give T cell receptor beta chains drawn from one sample of a study of T cell responses to AZD1222 COVID-19 vaccine. TCRdb's copy holds only in-frame clones and misses some; the assay was immunoSEQ multiplex PCR. The table lists around 150,000 clones, approximately 90% of them singletons, with 3% to 3.5% in the top ten. Sequenced material: peripheral blood, taken 28 days after the second AZD1222 dose. The receptors stem from an adult who received the AZD1222 COVID-19 vaccine. CDR3s include the opening cysteine and the closing phenylalanine or tryptophan. D genes are given only for firm matches. Where a row states a size, it is once, few, many or the class of an expanded clone; other rows omit it.

D gene	V gene	clone size	J gene	CDR3 DNA	CDR3 protein
NA	TRBV30	NA	TRBJ1-4	TGTGCCTGGAATCGGGACACAACTAATGAAAAACTGTTTTTT	CAWNRDTTNEKLFF
TRBD1	TRBV2	NA	TRBJ2-1	TGTGCCAGCAGTGAAAGGGGACAGGCCCTGAATGAGCAGTTCTTC	CASSERGQALNEQFF
TRBD1	TRBV14	NA	TRBJ1-2	TGTGCCAGCAGCCAAGCCGGACAGGGGCCGGGCTACACCTTC	CASSQAGQGPGYTF
NA	TRBV11-2	NA	TRBJ2-3	TGTGCCAGCAGCTTGGTCCCAGATACGCAGTATTTT	CASSLVPDTQYF
NA	TRBV11-2	once	TRBJ1-4	TGTGCCAGCAGCTCACTGCCGGGGGAAAAACTGTTTTTT	CASSSLPGEKLFF
TRBD1	TRBV5-6	NA	TRBJ1-5	TGTGCCAGCAGCTTACCGGGACAGGGGAATGTTAGGGGCAATCAGCCCCAGCATTTT	CASSLPGQGNVRGNQPQHF
TRBD1	TRBV27	few	TRBJ2-1	TGTGCCAGCAGTTTATCGACAGGGGGTTACAATGAGCAGTTCTTC	CASSLSTGGYNEQFF
TRBD2	TRBV3-1/TRBV3-2	NA	TRBJ2-5	TGTGCCAGCAGCCCTTCCGGGACTAGAAGGACCCAAGAGACCCAGTACTTC	CASSPSGTRRTQETQYF
TRBD1	TRBV4-1	NA	TRBJ1-1	TGCGCCAGCAGCCAAGAAGGACAGGGGAGCACTGAAGCTTTCTTT	CASSQEGQGSTEAFF
NA	TRBV7-9	NA	TRBJ2-1	TGTGCCAGCAACCCCGACTGGGCTTACAATGAGCAGTTCTTC	CASNPDWAYNEQFF
NA	TRBV5-4	NA	TRBJ2-1	TGTGCCAGCAGCGACCGGTTAGCTTCCTACAATGAGCAGTTCTTC	CASSDRLASYNEQFF
NA	TRBV19	NA	TRBJ1-4	TGTGCCAGTAAACAGGGAAGCCGAGAAAAACTGTTTTTT	CASKQGSREKLFF
TRBD2	TRBV20-1	NA	TRBJ2-1	TGCAGTGCTAGTCGGGCGGGGGGCTACAATGAGCAGTTCTTC	CSASRAGGYNEQFF
NA	TRBV2	NA	TRBJ1-6	TGTGCCAGCAGTCAGGGCCCCGTTGGGACCCTCCACTTT	CASSQGPVGTLHF
TRBD1	TRBV19	NA	TRBJ2-3	TGTGCCAGTAGTAGGACAGGGGTGACAGATACGCAGTATTTT	CASSRTGVTDTQYF
NA	TRBV6-1	once	TRBJ1-1	TGTGCCAGCAGTGAAACGGAGGGGATAACTGAAGCTTTCTTT	CASSETEGITEAFF
TRBD2	TRBV11-2	NA	TRBJ2-1	TGTGCCAGCAGCTCCCAAACCTCTAGCGGGAGGTACAATGAGCAGTTCTTC	CASSSQTSSGRYNEQFF
NA	TRBV5-1	NA	TRBJ1-3	TGCGCCAGCAGCTTGGAAAGGAGATCGAACACCATATATTTT	CASSLERRSNTIYF
TRBD1	TRBV5-6	NA	TRBJ2-5	TGTGCCAGCAGCTTAGGACAGGCTCAAGAGACCCAGTACTTC	CASSLGQAQETQYF
NA	TRBV10-3	NA	TRBJ1-1	TGTGCCATCAGCCAGACAGGAGTTCAGGGTACTGAAGCTTTCTTT	CAISQTGVQGTEAFF
TRBD1	TRBV6-4	NA	TRBJ2-2	TGTGCCAGCAGTGAGGGACAGGCGAACACCGGGGAGCTGTTTTTT	CASSEGQANTGELFF
TRBD2	TRBV28	NA	TRBJ2-7	TGTGCCAGCAGTTTATCAAGCGGGAGTCTTTTTTACGAGCAGTACTTC	CASSLSSGSLFYEQYF
TRBD1	TRBV7-9	NA	TRBJ1-1	TGTGCCAGCAGTACCGCCAGGGGGCGCACTGAAGCTTTCTTT	CASSTARGRTEAFF
NA	TRBV27	NA	TRBJ2-7	TGTGCCAGCAGTTTAAGGGGTCTCGAGCAGTACTTC	CASSLRGLEQYF
NA	TRBV5-1	NA	TRBJ2-3	TGCGCCAGCAGCTTGGGAGCCGACGGGTGGTATTTT	CASSLGADGWYF
TRBD2	TRBV3-1/TRBV3-2	NA	TRBJ2-7	TGTGCCAGCAGCCGGATACAGGGACTAGCGGGAGCGGGCGAGCAGTACTTC	CASSRIQGLAGAGEQYF
TRBD1	TRBV19	NA	TRBJ1-2	TGTGCCAGTAGTATAGCAGGGACAGGGACCTATGGCTACACCTTC	CASSIAGTGTYGYTF
NA	TRBV27	once	TRBJ1-5	TGTGCCAGCAGTTTATTTTATAGCAATCAGCCCCAGCATTTT	CASSLFYSNQPQHF
TRBD1	TRBV18	once	TRBJ1-1	TGTGCCAGCTCACCGAACCGACAGGGGGTAGGAAACACTGAAGCTTTCTTT	CASSPNRQGVGNTEAFF
NA	TRBV18	NA	TRBJ2-1	TGTGCCAGCTCCCCCGGGGAGTATGAGCAGTTCTTC	CASSPGEYEQFF
NA	TRBV5-1	NA	TRBJ2-5	TGCGCCAGCAGCTTGGTTGCCAATGGGATTGAGACCCAGTACTTC	CASSLVANGIETQYF
NA	TRBV24-1	NA	TRBJ1-2	TGTGCCACCAGTGACCCCCGTCTTCAGCCAAATGGCTACACCTTC	CATSDPRLQPNGYTF
TRBD2	TRBV24-1	NA	TRBJ2-2	TGTGCCACCAGTACTAGCGGAGCCAACACCGGGGAGCTGTTTTTT	CATSTSGANTGELFF
NA	TRBV6-4	NA	TRBJ1-1	TGTGCCAGCAGTGAAGGTGGAGAGGGGGTAAAAGCTTTCTTT	CASSEGGEGVKAFF
NA	TRBV3-1/TRBV3-2	NA	TRBJ1-1	TGTGCCAGCAGCCAAGGGTCGGGCAGACTGAGGACTGAAGCTTTCTTT	CASSQGSGRLRTEAFF
TRBD2	TRBV3-1/TRBV3-2	few	TRBJ2-1	TGTGCCAGCAGCCCCTTGGGGGCTAGCGGGGGATACAATGAGCAGTTCTTC	CASSPLGASGGYNEQFF
TRBD1	TRBV30	NA	TRBJ1-2	TGTGCCTGGGGAGACAGGGGTGACTATGGCTACACCTTC	CAWGDRGDYGYTF